This TCR beta chain is from a study of cytomegalovirus exposure and HLA in healthy donors (dated by TCRdb to 2015 to 2018). Looking at the study overall: An earlier analysis of roughly 500 of the donors reported 250 to 300 Gb of sequence data and approximately 110 million unique TCR beta sequences from 150 million to 200 million T cells. Approximately 330 gigabases of sequencing data and 91 million or so unique TCR sequences made up an early release that covered several hundred HLA-typed donors. Of the roughly 400 genotyped donors, 65% to 90% fell in the genetic ancestry cluster associated with self-reported Caucasian donors. The aim of the study was to test whether cataloging public T cell receptors could identify signatures of past pathogen exposure. The study used immunosequencing to profile the T cell repertoires of approximately 640 subjects and linked those repertoires to cytomegalovirus serostatus. Besides the first cohort of 666 subjects, a separate validation cohort made up of 120 different subjects was used. The study combined high-throughput TCR immunosequencing, statistical association of individual TCRs with disease status, and machine learning to predict cytomegalovirus infection status. A later analysis re-analyzed previously published TCR beta repertoires from 660 or so donors and added high-resolution HLA genotyping to study TCR occurrence patterns. Rather than using new phenotypic data, the later analysis identified candidate immune exposures from TCR beta sequences and from how often those sequences occurred across donors. In an earlier analysis of roughly 600 of the donors, high-throughput TCR beta sequencing was used to judge whether each TCR beta V gene segment behaved as functional or pseudogenic. Donor age, sex, ethnicity and CMV serostatus were compiled together with the repertoire data. Genome-wide SNP genotypes for about 60% of the roughly 670 donors were used in a later genetic analysis, which treated that subset as a discovery cohort. Every discovery cohort repertoire had been produced on one sequencing platform. HLA typing covered class I and class II loci at four-digit resolution. The number of donors typed differed by locus, with about 620-630 for A, B, C, DRB1 and DQB1, around 520 for DQA1, 600 to 610 for DPA1, and 400 to 490 for DPB1. Four to six DR-DQ haplotypes were handled as single units for association and clustering, since linkage in the cohort was strong. On average, 235,054 unique TCR beta nucleotide sequences were sequenced per donor among roughly 430 genotyped donors of the cohort, with about 17% of those sequences being non-productive. The full study reports these points: Because the 87-base-pair reads could not distinguish some IMGT-functional V segments, including TRBV6-2 and TRBV6-3, those segments were excluded. Most TCR sequences were observed very rarely across donors, whereas some public TCRs were present in many individuals. Broadly in line with IMGT annotations, most TCR beta V segments showed up in productive rearrangements about 90% or about 30% of the time in an earlier analysis of roughly 590 of the donors. A group of highly shared sequence variants was considered likely to be a technical artifact of the sequencing pipeline. According to a later genetic analysis, donors in an Asian-associated ancestry cluster had fewer N-insertions in productive TCRs than the roughly 660-donor mean. A further reported finding was that TCR beta sequences accurately predicted the HLA-A and HLA-B alleles for most subjects in the first cohort. Several of the top co-occurrence clusters appeared to be linked to parvovirus B19, influenza, CMV and Epstein-Barr virus, according to a later analysis. An association between a missense DCLRE1C variant and V-gene and J-gene trimming of TCR beta chains was found in a later genetic analysis and replicated in an independent cohort. Only TCR beta chains were sequenced in this cohort, and the absence of alpha or paired-chain data limited detectable features. Presence/absence analyses assumed roughly uniform sequencing depth across donors, an assumption that may not hold. Because counts were too low, seventeen rarely observed V segments, including chromosome 9 orphons, were excluded from the earlier analysis of 587 of the donors. The study gave a list of 150 to 200 TCR beta chains associated with cytomegalovirus. Cytomegalovirus status was reported to be diagnosed by the classifier with high specificity and sensitivity in both the original and validation cohorts. The only immune exposure information available for the cohort was CMV serostatus. Because some donors lacked HLA typing at each locus, the association tests relied only on the typed subset. Correlated functional status among segregating V segments might reflect linkage disequilibrium, but an unknown experimental factor could not be ruled out. Most CMV-associated TCR beta chains appeared to be HLA-restricted in a later analysis, and the HLA associations seemed to be driven largely by CMV exposure. Strong co-occurrence of HLA alleles, especially DR and DQ, made assigning TCR associations to individual alleles difficult. At a false discovery rate of 0.05, a later analysis linked around 17,000 TCR beta sequences to specific HLA alleles. According to the authors, the approach could potentially be generalized to other disease states and immunological phenotypes. A few of the identified cytomegalovirus-associated TCR beta chains were confirmed in vitro to be specific for cytomegalovirus antigens. In a later analysis, TCR association rates were found to vary across HLA loci, with the most associated TCRs seen for DRB1 alleles and the fewest for HLA-C alleles. A later analysis found that HLA-associated TCR beta chains were more clonally expanded and had lower generation probabilities than equally common non-associated chains.

The CDR3 holds 14 amino acids from the cysteine to the phenylalanine. The read is trimmed to its CDR3 DNA, 42 bases read in frame from base 1. V and J are truncated by 11 bases and 6 bases respectively, leaving an intervening sequence of 20 bases. The receptor library was made with the immunoSEQ multiplex PCR assay. For the multiplex PCR, a mixture combining 60 forward primers for TCR Vbeta segments and 13 reverse primers for TCR Jbeta segments was used. The CDR3 region of rearranged TCR beta genes was amplified from genomic DNA by a multiplex PCR assay. The Illumina HiSeq System was used to sequence the amplified TCR beta libraries as 87-base-pair reads. The source study handled its data this way. Across the roughly 640 repertoires, a later analysis counted some 81 million unique TCR beta chains, approximately 10 million of which were shared by at least two donors. To remove PCR and sequencing errors, raw reads were error-corrected and collapsed into unique sequences using a nearest-neighbor algorithm that merged closely related sequences. Alignment of CDR3 sequences to IMGT reference sequences was used to assign V, D and J gene segments. For a sequence to be retained, a match of at least six nucleotides was required to both a V gene segment and a J gene segment. A rearrangement was called productive if the CDR3 had no stop codons and remained in frame with V and J, and every other rearrangement was called non-productive. CDR3 was defined by IMGT convention, running from the second conserved V-encoded cysteine to the conserved J-encoded phenylalanine. The earlier analysis of more than 450 of the donors excluded sequences that lacked an unambiguous match to a single V gene segment. In an earlier analysis of more than 500 of the donors, a V segment was called functional when productive rearrangements were above 56.7%, and segregating when the standard deviation between donors exceeded 5%. To diagnose cytomegalovirus status from the catalog of TCR beta chain sequences, a statistical classification framework was built. In a later analysis, V and J genes were assigned by comparing TCR nucleotide sequences against IMGT/GENE-DB human TR gene sequences. In a later analysis, CDR3 sequences and most-parsimonious VDJ recombination scenarios were assigned using the TCRdist pipeline. In a later analysis, each TCR beta chain was defined by its CDR3 amino acid sequence together with its V-gene family, and reads lacking a unique V-gene family were excluded. A later analysis removed several hundred highly shared, low-generation-probability nucleotide sequences to deal with suspected cross-contamination and a sequencing artifact. For each public chain, a later analysis derived a clonal expansion index from normalized ranks of inferred template counts within each repertoire. In a later analysis, generation probabilities were computed with a VDJ recombination model fitted to out-of-frame rearrangements, and the resulting probabilities were checked against IGoR. A later analysis scored TCR-TCR, TCR-HLA and TCR-CMV co-occurrence with hypergeometric tests, applying a repertoire-size bias correction to TCR pairs. A later analysis estimated false discovery rates by permuting HLA or CMV assignments 20 times. In a later analysis, co-occurring TCRs were grouped using DBSCAN, and TCRdist sequence similarity was added for clustering within HLA-allele-positive subsets. For co-occurrence clustering, repertoires with fewer than 30,000 or more than 120,000 public chains were excluded, along with a handful of repertoires with anomalous nucleotide sharing. Imported from immuneACCESS, the table was reduced by TCRdb to in-frame sequences with V and J called. These copies leave out some clones; in studies compared against another copy, an unresolved V gene accounts for under half, and the cause of the remainder is not known. The V and J calls and clone size are taken from that table; D and trimming were inferred from the DNA. For this sample the table gives 180,000 or so clones, of which 75% were detected only once. The ten largest account for roughly 8.2% of the sample.

The cohort comprised 670 or so healthy bone marrow donors. At the time of sampling, every cohort member was nominally healthy, though immune exposures that went unrecorded were likely present. The donor tested CMV seropositive and was one of the 289 seropositive cohort members. Every donor gave a peripheral blood sample, and the peripheral blood mononuclear cells from that sample were used for TCR beta sequencing. Genomic DNA was extracted from the blood cell samples with the Qiagen DNeasy Blood Extraction Kit. About this clone: Its antigen has not been determined. Per-base quality was not reported, and no clone a single base away is much larger than it.

The sequence joins TRBV23-1 to TRBJ1-5; TRBD1 might be the D gene, on 5 matching bases. TRBV23-1 is noted as an ORF with a role that remains uncertain. This receptor was identified in a woman aged 40 to 50 in good health and CMV-seropositive. Source material: PBMCs. The sequenced DNA: TGCGCCGGGGATCCCCATCGGGGGGGTCAGCCCCAGCATTTT. Its protein is CAGDPHRGGQPQHF.